Each of the 27 T cell receptor beta chains below was sequenced from the same sample in a study of cytomegalovirus exposure and HLA in healthy donors. Amplification used 60 Vbeta primers and 13 Jbeta primers. Profiled with immunoSEQ multiplex PCR; TCRdb holds only in-frame clones, not every one. This table holds fewer than 200,000 clones, approximately 77% found once. The sample comprised PBMCs. These receptor sequences come from a man younger than 30 in good health and CMV-seronegative.

The sample holds one count of this clone. The gene calls are TRBV28 and TRBJ2-7, with a weak D call TRBD2 (6 bases). V was clipped by 5 bases and J by 3 bases, with 17 bases between them. Germline V CDR1 and CDR2: MDHEN, SYDVKM. CDR3 length equals 15 residues. CDR3 nucleotide sequence: TGTGCCAGCAGTCTAAGGGCCTTTAGCGGCTACGAGCAGTACTTC. Its protein is CASSLRAFSGYEQYF.

This chain uses TRBV10-1 with TRBJ2-7, with 10 bases matching TRBD2. Germline lookup yields CDR1 WNHNN and CDR2 SYGVQD (reference sequence). The CDR3 loop spans 15 amino acids. The V gene end was trimmed by 4 bases and the J gene end by 6 bases; junction bases not matched to a gene: 9. The CDR3 loop is CASSGTGTSVREQYF. The CDR3 DNA sequence: TGCGCCAGCAGTGGGACCGGGACTAGCGTCCGCGAGCAGTACTTC.

The V call is TRBV7-2, the J call TRBJ2-7, with D tentatively TRBD1 (5 bases). CDR1 SGHTA and CDR2 FQGNSA come from the germline V gene. The CDR3 spans 16 residues. V was shortened by 1 base and J by 3 bases, with 16 bases between the two germline ends. The CDR3 loop reads CASSLVGQGFGYEQYF. The CDR3 nucleotides are TGTGCCAGCAGCTTAGTTGGGCAGGGCTTTGGCTACGAGCAGTACTTC.

This clone was observed a handful of times. The chain uses TRBV5-8 and TRBJ2-6; tentatively, D is TRBD1 (5 bases). The CDR3 sequence is 18 residues long. V was shortened by 1 base and J by 0 bases, with 14 bases between the two germline ends. The germline CDR1 and CDR2 sequences are SGHTS and YDEGEE. The CDR3: CASSLLATVSSGANVLTF. CDR3 coding DNA: TGTGCCAGCAGCTTGTTGGCGACAGTGAGCTCTGGGGCCAACGTCCTGACTTTC.

This rearrangement joins TRBV7-2 to TRBJ2-7; TRBD2 matches at 11 bases. V gave up 6 bases and J gave up 5 bases; unmatched junction bases: 3. The germline V gene has CDR1 SGHTA and CDR2 FQGNSA. CDR3 size: 13 residues. The CDR3 DNA reads as TGTGCCAGCAGTAGCGGGAGGGGGGACGAGCAGTACTTC. This sequence encodes CASSSGRGDEQYF.

This chain links TRBV19 with TRBJ1-2; TRBD1 agrees at 10 bases. CDR1 is LNHDA, CDR2 SQIVND, per germline (reference sequence). This CDR3 region has 14 residues. The V gene end was trimmed by 6 bases and the J gene end by 4 bases; junction bases not matched to a gene: 5. CDR3 region: CASSLTGGTYGYTF. The CDR3 bases are TGTGCCAGTAGCCTGACAGGGGGCACCTATGGCTACACCTTC.

This rearrangement joins TRBV5-4 to TRBJ1-1; 8 nucleotides line up with TRBD1. J was trimmed by 5 bases and V by 4 bases; bases with no gene match: 10. Looked up from germline, CDR1 is SGHNT and CDR2 is YYREEE (reference sequence). The CDR3 is made up of 15 amino acids. The CDR3 sequence is CASSPKAGGRTEAFF. CDR3 nucleotide sequence: TGTGCCAGCAGCCCCAAGGCAGGGGGCAGGACTGAAGCTTTCTTT.

This clone turned up a few times. The chain is built from TRBV2 and TRBJ2-6; TRBD2 matches at 13 bases. Germline V CDR1 and CDR2: SNHLY, FYNNEI. This CDR3 spans 21 amino acids. J gave up 0 bases and V 7 bases, and 15 bases lay outside the gene matches. DNA for the CDR3: TGTGCCAGCACCCGGACTAGCGGGAGACTCCCTTCCCTCTCTGGGGCCAACGTCCTGACTTTC. This encodes CASTRTSGRLPSLSGANVLTF.

This clone was detected only a few times. V gene TRBV11-2 combines with J gene TRBJ2-3; D is unresolved. The CDR3 totals 12 residues. The germline V gene has CDR1 SGHAT and CDR2 FQNNGV. V lost 5 bases and J 7 bases, leaving 10 bases between the germline ends. This CDR3 reads CASSEVPYTQYF. CDR3 in DNA: TGTGCCAGCAGCGAGGTTCCTTATACGCAGTATTTT.

This sequence joins TRBV6-1 and TRBJ2-2; a possible D gene is TRBD2 (5 bases). Germline V lookup: CDR1 MNHNS, CDR2 SASEGT. CDR3 length: 12 amino acids. Deletions cut 6 bases from V and 6 bases from J, with 8 bases between. The CDR3 protein is CASRRLPGELFF. The CDR3 DNA sequence: TGTGCCAGCAGGAGACTACCCGGGGAGCTGTTTTTT.

In regard to this clone: At the DNA level, this CDR3 is encoded by other sequences in the same sample as well. This chain joins TRBV7-2 and TRBJ2-7; 11 bases fit TRBD1. From germline, CDR1 is SGHTA and CDR2 FQGNSA. The CDR3 is 14 amino acids. V dropped 5 bases and J dropped 4; count of bases not matched to a gene: 4. CDR3 in amino acids: CASSPGQGAYEQYF. CDR3 bases: TGTGCCAGCAGCCCAGGACAGGGGGCTTACGAGCAGTACTTC.

The chain carries TRBV7-2 and TRBJ2-7, with 16 nucleotides matching TRBD2. The CDR3 runs 17 residues. Losses at the gene ends were 5 bases for V and 5 bases for J; bases not matched to a gene: 9. Germline CDR1 and CDR2: SGHTA and FQGNSA. The CDR3 protein is CASSPSGLAGGPHEQYF. The CDR3 DNA reads TGTGCCAGCAGCCCGTCGGGACTAGCGGGAGGGCCCCACGAGCAGTACTTC.

The chain is built from TRBV4-3 and TRBJ2-1; TRBD2 matches 10 bases. The CDR3 is made up of 15 amino acids. Trimming at V came to 4 bases and at J to 6 bases, leaving 6 bases not matched to a gene. Looked up from germline, CDR1 is LGHNA and CDR2 is YSLEER. The CDR3 DNA sequence: TGCGCCAGCAGCCCGAGCGGGAGGGCCGGCAATGAGCAGTTCTTC. Residues: CASSPSGRAGNEQFF.

J is TRBJ2-1 and V is TRBV4-3, with 9 bases identical to TRBD1. This CDR3 spans 16 amino acids. J lost 4 bases, V lost 3 bases, and 7 bases had no gene match. The V gene's germline CDR1 is LGHNA and CDR2 YSLEER. The CDR3 region is CASSHFGQGRYNEQFF. DNA for the CDR3: TGCGCCAGCAGCCACTTCGGACAGGGGAGATACAATGAGCAGTTCTTC.

The gene calls are TRBV6-6 and TRBJ2-2; D call uncertain. V was shortened by 6 bases and J by 2 bases, with 7 bases between the two germline ends. This CDR3 has 13 amino acids. Germline V gene lookup returns CDR1 MNHNY and CDR2 SVGAGI (reference sequence). The CDR3 sequence is CASRRPNTGELFF. As DNA, the CDR3 is TGTGCCAGCAGGAGGCCTAACACCGGGGAGCTGTTTTTT.

The CDR3 DNA follows: TGTGCCAGCAGTGAATATAGGGGGGGAGTTCTCAATGAGCAGTTCTTC. It is translated as CASSEYRGGVLNEQFF. The J gene is TRBJ2-1, the V gene TRBV25-1, with a tentative D call TRBD2 (7 bases). The CDR3 runs to 16 residues. CDR1 is MGHDK, CDR2 SYGVNS, per germline. Trimming took off 0 bases at V and 6 bases at J, with 15 bases between the two ends.

The CDR3 coding sequence is TGTGCCAGCAGGGCGGGGACAGGGGGCAACCAAGAGACCCAGTACTTC. Its translation is CASRAGTGGNQETQYF. The chain couples TRBV7-8 to TRBJ2-5; 12 nucleotides agree with TRBD1. V shed 6 bases, J shed 0 bases, and the junction held 5 bases outside the gene matches. Per the germline V gene, CDR1 is SGHVS and CDR2 is FQNEAQ. The CDR3 spans 16 residues.

By its share, this clone is medium-sized. Other DNA sequences within the sample encode an identical CDR3. This rearrangement joins TRBV2 to TRBJ1-3, with TRBD1 as a possible D gene (6 bases). The CDR3 has 15 amino acids. Germline values: CDR1 SNHLY, CDR2 FYNNEI. The V gene lost 2 bases and the J gene lost 2 bases, with 10 bases spanning the gap. CDR3 DNA sequence: TGTGCCAGCAGTGAAAGGGGGGGAACTGGAAACACCATATATTTT. This gives the protein CASSERGGTGNTIYF.

This chain links TRBV5-4 with TRBJ2-7, with 7 bases matching TRBD1. Per germline, CDR1 SGHNT and CDR2 YYREEE (reference sequence). Trimming removed 3 bases from V and 3 bases from J; junction bases left unmatched: 6. This CDR3 contains 14 residues. DNA for the CDR3: TGTGCCAGCAGCTCCTGGACAGGTCGCTACGAGCAGTACTTC. It is translated as CASSSWTGRYEQYF. The entire variable domain, with the rest obtained from reference TRBV5-4 and TRBJ2-7, is as follows: ETGVTQSPTHLIKTRGQQVTLRCSSQSGHNTVSWYQQALGQGPQFIFQYYREEENGRGNFPPRFSGLQFPNYSSELNVNALELDDSALYLCASSSWTGRYEQYFGPGTRLTVT.

V and J are TRBV6-1 and TRBJ2-2, with D perhaps TRBD2 (5 bases). V was shortened by 4 bases and J by 0 bases, with 6 bases between the two germline ends. Germline CDR1 and CDR2: MNHNS and SASEGT. CDR3 length: 14 residues. CDR3 nucleotide sequence: TGTGCCAGCAGTGTCGGGGCGAACACCGGGGAGCTGTTTTTT. Amino acid sequence: CASSVGANTGELFF.

This clone was seen once. The chain uses TRBV14 and TRBJ2-7, with D unresolved. V shed 5 bases and J shed 1 base, with 3 bases lying between them. CDR1 is SGHDN, CDR2 FVKESK, per germline. The CDR3 runs to 11 residues. Here the CDR3 DNA reads TGTGCCAGCAGCTCGTCCTACGAGCAGTACTTC. Protein sequence: CASSSSYEQYF.

The chain recombines TRBV7-9 with TRBJ1-1; TRBD1 agrees at 8 bases. Germline V gives CDR1 SEHNR, CDR2 FQNEAQ (reference sequence). With V trimmed by 4 bases and J by 3 bases, 7 bases remained unmatched. The length of the CDR3 is 15 residues. This CDR3 reads CASSSEDRGYTEAFF. Written as DNA, the CDR3 is TGTGCCAGCAGCTCGGAAGACAGGGGTTACACTGAAGCTTTCTTT.

The rearrangement links TRBV6-5 to TRBJ2-1; 7 positions match TRBD1. Germline-derived CDR1 and CDR2 are MNHEY and SVGAGI. The CDR3 runs to 14 residues. V lost 5 bases, J lost 6 bases, and 7 bases stayed unmatched. Here the CDR3 DNA reads TGTGCCAGCAGTCGACAGGGCGCCGGCAATGAGCAGTTCTTC. This sequence encodes CASSRQGAGNEQFF.

Only a few counts were recorded for this clone. The V and J genes are TRBV19 and TRBJ2-7; D gene uncertain. V lost 2 bases and J lost 0, with 14 bases in between. This CDR3 spans 16 amino acids. Looked up from germline, CDR1 is LNHDA and CDR2 is SQIVND (reference sequence). The chain's CDR3 is CASSIKLLGGSYEQYF. CDR3 sequence (DNA): TGTGCCAGTAGTATAAAACTCCTAGGCGGCTCCTACGAGCAGTACTTC.

V and J are TRBV27 and TRBJ1-5; no clear D. The germline CDR1 and CDR2 sequences are MNHEY and SMNVEV (reference sequence). The V and J ends lost 6 bases and 7 bases respectively, with 13 bases between them. This CDR3 has 13 amino acids. In nucleotides, the CDR3 is TGTGCCAGCAGCCCAGGATTTGGACAGCCCCAGCATTTT. Translation gives CASSPGFGQPQHF.

The chain uses TRBV5-1 and TRBJ2-7, with TRBD2 matching over 14 bases. Trimming took 0 bases from V and 6 from J; bases not matched to a gene: 8. Germline V gene sequence: CDR1 SGHRS, CDR2 YFSETQ. This CDR3 has 17 residues. The CDR3 region has the DNA TGCGCCAGCAGCTTGGCCTCGGGACTAGCGGGAGCCCGCGAGCAGTACTTC. Its translation is CASSLASGLAGAREQYF. The full variable domain, completed using reference TRBV5-1 and TRBJ2-7, is KAGVTQTPRYLIKTRGQQVTLSCSPISGHRSVSWYQQTPGQGLQFLFEYFSETQRNKGNFPGRFSGRQFSNSRSEMNVSTLELGDSALYLCASSLASGLAGAREQYFGPGTRLTVT.

V usage is TRBV20-1 and J usage is TRBJ1-2; D is unclear. The CDR3 totals 11 residues. Trimming took 6 bases from V and 8 from J, leaving 13 bases between them. From germline, CDR1 is DFQATT and CDR2 SNEGSKA (reference sequence). The CDR3 nucleotides are TGCAGTGCGACACCCGGGGAAGGCTACACCTTC. This sequence encodes CSATPGEGYTF.